The 15 T cell receptor beta chains presented below share a single source sample, sequenced in a study of beta chain features in type 1 diabetes (dated 2018 in TCRdb). Library generation was performed with the immunoSEQ multiplex PCR assay. The High Capacity cDNA Reverse Transcription Kit was used to reverse transcribe all of the isolated RNA, meaning that expressed TCRB transcripts were what got sequenced. The table was pulled from immuneACCESS by TCRdb, which kept in-frame rearrangements only. Such tables lose some clones; where checked, under half of the loss comes from unresolved V genes, and the rest has no known cause. The table for this sample lists roughly 240,000 clones; roughly 15% of them were counted only once. The top ten clonotypes cover more than 0.02% of the sample. The sequenced material came from naive CD4+ T cells from blood. The cell subset or site label, as the study defines it: true naive CD4+ T cells. The receptors here all came from a woman aged 40 to 55 in good health.

The V call is TRBV27, the J call TRBJ2-3, with 10 nucleotides matching TRBD2. Germline CDR1 MNHEY, CDR2 SMNVEV (reference sequence). V lost 3 bases to trimming and J lost 2 bases; unmatched junction nucleotides: 8. This CDR3 region has 17 residues. This CDR3 is CASSFSPAGGYTDTQYF. The CDR3 DNA reads TGTGCCAGCAGTTTTTCCCCAGCGGGGGGGTACACAGATACGCAGTATTTT.

This clone has just a few counts. The chain joins TRBV5-4 to TRBJ2-1, with 12 bases fitting TRBD2. Per germline, CDR1 SGHNT and CDR2 YYREEE (reference sequence). The CDR3 is 15 amino acids. J gave up 5 bases and V 3 bases, and 3 bases lay outside the gene matches. The CDR3 DNA reads as TGTGCCAGCAGCTCTCGGACTAGCGGGGACAATGAGCAGTTCTTC. It yields the protein CASSSRTSGDNEQFF. The full variable domain, its missing parts supplied by reference TRBV5-4 and TRBJ2-1, is ETGVTQSPTHLIKTRGQQVTLRCSSQSGHNTVSWYQQALGQGPQFIFQYYREEENGRGNFPPRFSGLQFPNYSSELNVNALELDDSALYLCASSSRTSGDNEQFFGPGTRLTVL.

This chain connects TRBV5-1 to TRBJ1-2; the D gene is possibly TRBD1 (6 bases). This CDR3 contains 15 residues. Trimming removed 1 base at V and 5 bases at J, with 15 bases between. Germline CDR1 reads SGHRS; CDR2 reads YFSETQ. CDR3 coding DNA: TGCGCCAGCAGCTTGTCCCCAGGGGAACCATATGGCTACACCTTC. Protein: CASSLSPGEPYGYTF.

CDR3 region: CASSRQGEGYTF. The CDR3 bases are TGTGCCAGCAGCCGACAGGGGGAAGGCTACACCTTC. The chain links TRBV9 to TRBJ1-2; TRBD1 matches at 9 bases. The germline gives CDR1 SGDLS, CDR2 YYNGEE. The CDR3 loop spans 12 amino acids. The V gene end was trimmed by 4 bases and the J gene end by 8 bases; junction bases not matched to a gene: 3.

This clone has only a few counts. This chain links TRBV2 with TRBJ2-2; 10 positions agree with TRBD1. The V segment lost 8 bases and the J segment 5 bases; nucleotides outside the gene matches: 8. Germline V gives CDR1 SNHLY, CDR2 FYNNEI. The CDR3 contains 15 residues. The CDR3: CASRGTGVVTGELFF. As DNA, the CDR3 is TGTGCCAGCCGAGGGACAGGGGTAGTAACCGGGGAGCTGTTTTTT. Using reference TRBV2 and TRBJ2-2 for the parts outside the CDR3, the full variable domain is EPEVTQTPSHQVTQMGQEVILRCVPISNHLYFYWYRQILGQKVEFLVSFYNNEISEKSEIFDDQFSVERPDGSNFTLKIRSTKLEDSAMYFCASRGTGVVTGELFFGEGSRLTVL.

This clone was detected only a few times. This sample also contains other DNA sequences that code for the same CDR3. J is TRBJ2-1 and V is TRBV5-1; D not certain. Germline V gene data show CDR1 as SGHRS and CDR2 as YFSETQ. This CDR3 spans 11 amino acids. The V and J ends lost 4 bases and 9 bases respectively, with 8 bases between them. CDR3 in amino acids: CASSLESEQFF. The CDR3 DNA reads as TGCGCCAGCAGCCTGGAGAGTGAGCAGTTCTTC.

The rearrangement uses TRBV7-2 and TRBJ2-2; D remains ambiguous. Germline-derived CDR1 and CDR2 are SGHTA and FQGNSA. This CDR3 is 14 amino acids long. Trimming stripped 1 base from V and 5 bases from J, with 8 bases between. CDR3 DNA: TGTGCCAGCAGCTTAGAATTCGGGACCGGGGAGCTGTTTTTT. Its translation: CASSLEFGTGELFF.

As regards this clone: Its ends do not fully match the called genes, so a read error is possible. CDR3 coding DNA: TGTGCCATCAATGAGGGACTAGCGGGGCATGAGCAGTTCTTC. Amino acid sequence: CAINEGLAGHEQFF. The V and J genes are TRBV10-3 and TRBJ2-1, with 13 positions matching TRBD2. Germline-derived CDR1 and CDR2 are ENHRY and SYGVKD. CDR3 length: 14 residues.

The chain combines TRBV6-6 with TRBJ1-1; perhaps TRBD1 as D (6 bases). Looked up from germline, CDR1 is MNHNY and CDR2 is SVGAGI (reference sequence). The CDR3 consists of 13 residues. Trimming removed 8 bases from V and 6 bases from J, with 16 bases in between. The CDR3 nucleotides read TGTGCCAGCTCCACCAGGGGTCGGGCTGAAGCTTTCTTT. Protein product: CASSTRGRAEAFF.

V gene TRBV4-3 combines with J gene TRBJ2-3; TRBD2 matches at 8 bases. The CDR3 has 17 amino acids. J lost 1 base, V lost 0 bases, and 6 bases had no gene match. Germline V gives CDR1 LGHNA, CDR2 YSLEER. The CDR3 region is CASSQEGSGGGTDTQYF. DNA of the CDR3: TGCGCCAGCAGCCAAGAGGGCAGCGGGGGAGGCACAGATACGCAGTATTTT.

This clone has only a few counts. The V gene is TRBV5-1, the J gene TRBJ2-7; 7 positions agree with TRBD1. J lost 1 base, V lost 0 bases, and 7 bases had no gene match. CDR3 length: 16 amino acids. The germline CDR1 and CDR2 sequences are SGHRS and YFSETQ. CDR3 sequence: CASSLVDRVASYEQYF. The CDR3 DNA follows: TGCGCCAGCAGCTTGGTTGACAGGGTCGCGTCCTACGAGCAGTACTTC.

CDR3 sequence: CASTGTGDDTIYF. The DNA for the CDR3 is TGTGCCAGCACCGGGACAGGGGATGACACCATATATTTT. The rearrangement uses TRBV6-5 and TRBJ1-3, with 10 positions matching TRBD1. V was pared by 7 bases and J by 8 bases, with 5 bases of the junction left unmatched. Germline loops: CDR1 MNHEY, CDR2 SVGAGI. The CDR3 length is 13 residues.

Worth noting for this clone: Sequence at one end of the junction differs from germline and may be a read error. V and J are TRBV7-7 and TRBJ2-5, with 9 positions matching TRBD2. The germline CDR1 and CDR2 sequences are SSHAT and FNYEAQ (reference sequence). This CDR3 has 16 amino acids. The CDR3 DNA follows: TGTGCTAGCAGCCTAGGAGGCGGGGGGGGAGGCGAGACCCAGTACTTC. Amino acids: CASSLGGGGGGETQYF. The whole variable domain, remainder taken from reference TRBV7-7 and TRBJ2-5, is GAGVSQSPRYKVTKRGQDVTLRCDPISSHATLYWYQQALGQGPEFLTYFNYEAQPDKSGLPSDRFSAERPEGSISTLTIQRTEQRDSAMYRCASSLGGGGGGETQYFGPGTRLLVL.

The chain joins TRBV5-4 to TRBJ1-5, with D possibly matching TRBD1 (5 bases). CDR3 size: 15 residues. CDR1 and CDR2 (germline): SGHNT, YYREEE (reference sequence). Trimming left V 2 bases short and J 0 bases short, with 9 bases between. The chain's CDR3 is CASSLGGVSNQPQHF. The DNA for the CDR3 is TGTGCCAGCAGCTTAGGAGGGGTTAGCAATCAGCCCCAGCATTTT.

For this clone: Other nucleotide sequences in the sample specify the same CDR3. V gene TRBV5-1 combines with J gene TRBJ1-2; 9 nucleotides line up with TRBD1. V was clipped by 0 bases and J by 3 bases; unmatched bases: 0. The CDR3 loop spans 14 amino acids. The germline V gene has CDR1 SGHRS and CDR2 YFSETQ. In DNA form, the CDR3 reads TGCGCCAGCAGCTTGGGGGACAGGGACTATGGCTACACCTTC. This codes for CASSLGDRDYGYTF.